The 2 T cell receptor beta chains presented below share a single source sample, sequenced in a study of blood T cells in healthy people across ages. Together with a sample-barcoded 5' primer, a J-beta primer mix was included in a second PCR lasting roughly 6 to 12 cycles. MiXCR, applied by TCRdb to the 5' RACE reads, yields one record per CDR3 protein. The sample has around 900,000 distinct CDR3 sequences; around 30% are singletons. Sequencing was carried out using blood. These TCRs come from an elderly woman in good health.

Details on this clonotype: A much larger clone differs by one base, so this may be a read error. The chain joins TRBV20-1 to TRBJ2-1; TRBD2 might be the D (6 bases). V dropped 6 bases and J dropped 10 bases, with 19 bases sitting between them. Looked up from germline, CDR1 is DFQATT and CDR2 is SNEGSKA (reference sequence). The CDR3 totals 13 residues. CDR3 loop: CSARWGVREEQFF. The CDR3 nucleotides read TGCAGTGCCCGATGGGGGGTTCGGGAAGAGCAGTTCTTC.

Comment on this clonotype: A much larger clonotype is one base distant, so this may be a read error. The gene calls are TRBV12-3 or TRBV12-4 and TRBJ2-1, with TRBD1 identical over 7 bases. J was trimmed by 10 bases and V by 6 bases; bases with no gene match: 12. CDR3 size: 14 residues. The CDR3 reads CASSLTRQGGEQFF. The DNA of the CDR3 is TGTGCCAGCAGCTTAACTAGACAGGGCGGGGAGCAGTTCTTC.